Below are 21 T cell receptor beta chains sequenced from a single sample in a study of T cell responses to AZD1222 COVID-19 vaccine (dated by TCRdb to about 2021). Read against the paper, the sample's time point label means: baseline before first vaccination. Libraries were built with the immunoSEQ multiplex PCR assay. Imported from immuneACCESS, the table was reduced by TCRdb to in-frame sequences with V and J called. These copies leave out some clones; in studies compared against another copy, an unresolved V gene accounts for under half, and the cause of the remainder is not known. Counted in this sample were some 180,000 clones; almost 95% of them appeared once. The biggest ten clones account for 8% to 13% of the sample. The specimen was peripheral blood, collected on day 0 of AZD1222 vaccination. The source is an adult in good health.

The chain is built from TRBV19 and TRBJ2-5; D ambiguous. Trimming stripped 4 bases from V and 4 bases from J, with 16 bases between. This CDR3 has 15 amino acids. CDR1 is LNHDA and CDR2 is SQIVND in the germline V gene (reference sequence). The CDR3 coding sequence is TGTGCCAGTAGTACCCCCCGCCAAAAGGCAGAGACCCAGTACTTC. This codes for CASSTPRQKAETQYF.

As regards this clone: Other DNA sequences from this sample encode an identical CDR3 as well. The chain combines TRBV3-1 (or the pseudogene TRBV3-2) with TRBJ1-1; unclear D gene. V lost 1 base to trimming and J lost 1 base, with 7 bases between them. CDR3 size: 14 residues. Germline V gene sequence: CDR1 LGHDT, CDR2 YNNKEL (reference sequence). The CDR3 DNA is TGTGCCAGCAGCCAAGGTCAGGCGAACACTGAAGCTTTCTTT. It specifies CASSQGQANTEAFF.

The chain is built from TRBV19 and TRBJ2-5; D gene ambiguous. The CDR3 runs to 11 residues. V lost 4 bases, J lost 7 bases, and 7 bases lay in between. Germline CDR1 LNHDA, CDR2 SQIVND (reference sequence). The CDR3 here is CASSTSTTQYF. The CDR3, as DNA: TGTGCCAGTAGTACCTCAACGACCCAGTACTTC. Full variable domain (remainder filled in from reference TRBV19 and TRBJ2-5): DGGITQSPKYLFRKEGQNVTLSCEQNLNHDAMYWYRQDPGQGLRLIYYSQIVNDFQKGDIAEGYSVSREKKESFPLTVTSAQKNPTAFYLCASSTSTTQYFGPGTRLLVL.

The chain recombines TRBV5-4 with TRBJ2-5; tentative D call: TRBD1 (6 bases). This CDR3 is 15 amino acids long. The germline V and J ends were trimmed by 4 bases and 0 bases, with 13 bases remaining between them. The V gene's germline CDR1 is SGHNT and CDR2 YYREEE (reference sequence). Here the CDR3 DNA reads TGTGCCAGCAGCCGTTCCGGGACAAACCAAGAGACCCAGTACTTC. Protein product: CASSRSGTNQETQYF.

The V and J genes are TRBV25-1 and TRBJ1-1; a possible D gene is TRBD1 (5 bases). The germline V gene has CDR1 MGHDK and CDR2 SYGVNS. The CDR3 consists of 14 residues. V shed 4 bases and J shed 1 base, with 10 bases lying between them. CDR3 protein: CASSVRGTNTEAFF. Written as DNA, the CDR3 is TGTGCCAGCAGTGTTCGAGGGACGAACACTGAAGCTTTCTTT.

The chain carries TRBV7-6 and TRBJ1-2; 8 bases match TRBD1. V was pared by 4 bases and J by 7 bases, with 17 bases of the junction left unmatched. Germline V gene lookup returns CDR1 SGHVS and CDR2 FNYEAQ. The length of the CDR3 is 17 residues. The CDR3 reads CASSYRAGQGVTSGYTF. CDR3 sequence (DNA): TGTGCCAGCAGCTACCGCGCAGGACAGGGCGTGACAAGTGGCTACACCTTC. Variable domain in full (rest from reference TRBV7-6 and TRBJ1-2): GAGVSQSPRYKVTKRGQDVALRCDPISGHVSLYWYRQALGQGPEFLTYFNYEAQQDKSGLPNDRFSAERPEGSISTLTIQRTEQRDSAMYRCASSYRAGQGVTSGYTFGSGTRLTVV.

In this sample, this clone turned up a few times. The chain joins TRBV27 to TRBJ2-7; TRBD1 aligns across 7 bases. CDR3 size: 19 residues. J lost 0 bases, V lost 6 bases, and 20 bases had no gene match. CDR1 and CDR2 (germline): MNHEY, SMNVEV (reference sequence). The CDR3 DNA reads TGTGCCAGCAGAACTTATGGGGACAGTCAACTTGCGAGCTCCTACGAGCAGTACTTC. Protein sequence: CASRTYGDSQLASSYEQYF.

The J gene is TRBJ1-3, the V gene TRBV7-9; D ambiguous. The CDR3 runs to 15 residues. Germline assignment: CDR1 SEHNR and CDR2 FQNEAQ (reference sequence). The V gene lost 8 bases and the J gene lost 0 bases, with 14 bases spanning the gap. The CDR3 sequence: CASLPSGDSGNTIYF. The DNA of the CDR3 is TGTGCCAGCCTTCCTAGCGGAGACTCTGGAAACACCATATATTTT.

The rearrangement uses TRBV10-3 and TRBJ2-1; TRBD2 matches at 7 bases. V dropped 11 bases and J dropped 5; count of bases not matched to a gene: 9. Germline values: CDR1 ENHRY, CDR2 SYGVKD. This CDR3 has 13 amino acids. This chain's CDR3 is CACSGGGNNEQFF. The CDR3 DNA follows: TGTGCCTGCTCGGGAGGTGGAAACAATGAGCAGTTCTTC.

This chain uses TRBV12-3 or TRBV12-4 with TRBJ1-2; 9 bases align to TRBD1. V was clipped by 8 bases and J by 7 bases; unmatched bases: 8. The CDR3 runs 13 residues. CDR3 coding DNA: TGTGCCAGCGGGATCGGGACAGGGATTGGCTACACCTTC. This translates into CASGIGTGIGYTF.

The chain employs TRBV27 and TRBJ2-1; a possible D gene is TRBD1 (6 bases). The V gene lost 3 bases and the J gene lost 2 bases, with 8 bases spanning the gap. The length of the CDR3 is 14 residues. CDR1 is MNHEY and CDR2 is SMNVEV in the germline V gene (reference sequence). CDR3 sequence: CASSFSGAYNEQFF. The CDR3 DNA reads TGTGCCAGCAGTTTCTCAGGGGCCTACAATGAGCAGTTCTTC.

The chain joins TRBV6-5 to TRBJ2-1; D might be TRBD2 (6 bases). Germline assignment: CDR1 MNHEY and CDR2 SVGAGI. V lost 0 bases and J lost 9, with 12 bases in between. CDR3 length: 14 residues. CDR3 sequence: CASSYSTSSPEQFF. CDR3 in DNA: TGTGCCAGCAGTTACTCGACTAGTAGTCCTGAGCAGTTCTTC.

The chain joins TRBV20-1 to TRBJ2-7, with TRBD2 matching 8 bases. Germline values: CDR1 DFQATT, CDR2 SNEGSKA (reference sequence). CDR3 length: 15 residues. The V and J ends lost 3 bases and 1 base, in that order; junction bases with no gene match: 8. In DNA, the CDR3 is TGCAGTGCTAGTAGCGGGGAGGGTCGGTCCTACGAGCAGTACTTC. This codes for CSASSGEGRSYEQYF.

The CDR3 is CASSEFLAGGADTQYF. As DNA, the CDR3 is TGTGCCAGCAGTGAATTCCTAGCGGGGGGTGCAGATACGCAGTATTTT. The V gene is TRBV25-1, the J gene TRBJ2-3; 11 bases line up with TRBD2. CDR1 and CDR2 (germline): MGHDK, SYGVNS. The J segment lost 4 bases and the V segment lost 1 base, leaving 4 bases of the junction unmatched. The CDR3 sequence is 16 residues long.

The J gene is TRBJ1-5, the V gene TRBV11-2; no reliable D call. The CDR3 runs to 15 residues. CDR1 and CDR2 from the germline V gene are SGHAT and FQNNGV. The V end was cut by 1 base, the J end by 0 bases, with 7 bases between. The CDR3 here is CASSLGHLSNQPQHF. The CDR3 bases are TGTGCCAGCAGCTTAGGACACCTTAGCAATCAGCCCCAGCATTTT. Using reference TRBV11-2 and TRBJ1-5 for the parts outside the CDR3, the full variable domain is EAGVAQSPRYKIIEKRQSVAFWCNPISGHATLYWYQQILGQGPKLLIQFQNNGVVDDSQLPKDRFSAERLKGVDSTLKIQPAKLEDSAVYLCASSLGHLSNQPQHFGDGTRLSIL.

The V call is TRBV4-1, the J call TRBJ2-6; D is perhaps TRBD2 (7 bases). The CDR3 runs to 17 residues. CDR1 MGHRA and CDR2 YSYEKL come from the germline V gene. V was cut by 4 bases and J by 3 bases, with 16 bases left in between. The CDR3 sequence is CASSPEGGRSGANVLTF. CDR3 sequence (DNA): TGCGCCAGCAGCCCCGAGGGGGGGAGGAGTGGGGCCAACGTCCTGACTTTC.

The V call is TRBV30, the J call TRBJ1-1, with TRBD1 identical over 10 bases. The germline CDR1 and CDR2 sequences are GTSNPN and SVGIG (reference sequence). This CDR3 contains 13 residues. V lost 5 bases to trimming and J lost 6 bases; unmatched junction nucleotides: 6. In nucleotides, the CDR3 is TGTGCCTGGGGGGACAGGGGAAGGGCTGAAGCTTTCTTT. It specifies CAWGDRGRAEAFF.

This chain joins TRBV28 and TRBJ2-2; the D gene is possibly TRBD2 (5 bases). This CDR3 is 13 amino acids long. V lost 5 bases and J 6 bases, leaving 10 bases between the germline ends. CDR1 and CDR2 from the germline V gene are MDHEN and SYDVKM. This CDR3 is CASSRHGAGELFF. The CDR3 DNA reads as TGTGCCAGCAGTAGACACGGGGCCGGGGAGCTGTTTTTT.

The rearrangement uses TRBV24-1 and TRBJ1-2; TRBD1 agrees at 9 bases. V gave up 5 bases and J gave up 5 bases; unmatched junction bases: 11. Germline lookup yields CDR1 KGHDR and CDR2 SFDVKD. CDR3 size: 16 residues. CDR3 amino acids: CATSAPTGGGGYGYTF. In nucleotides, the CDR3 is TGTGCCACCAGTGCCCCTACAGGGGGCGGAGGGTATGGCTACACCTTC.

V is TRBV28 and J is TRBJ1-4, with D uncertain. Germline CDR1 MDHEN, CDR2 SYDVKM. CDR3 size: 15 residues. Trimming cost V 7 bases and J 0 bases, with 12 bases left between them. CDR3 sequence (DNA): TGTGCCAGCAATCTCCGTGGAGCAACTAATGAAAAACTGTTTTTT. Translated, it gives CASNLRGATNEKLFF. Full variable domain (rest looked up from reference TRBV28 and TRBJ1-4): DVKVTQSSRYLVKRTGEKVFLECVQDMDHENMFWYRQDPGLGLRLIYFSYDVKMKEKGDIPEGYSVSREKKERFSLILESASTNQTSMYLCASNLRGATNEKLFFGSGTQLSVL.

The gene calls are TRBV28 and TRBJ1-2, with D unresolved. This CDR3 spans 13 amino acids. CDR1 MDHEN and CDR2 SYDVKM come from the germline V gene. The V and J ends lost 6 bases and 0 bases respectively, with 8 bases between them. CDR3 amino acids: CASRAVPNYGYTF. The CDR3, as DNA: TGTGCCAGCAGAGCAGTTCCTAACTATGGCTACACCTTC.